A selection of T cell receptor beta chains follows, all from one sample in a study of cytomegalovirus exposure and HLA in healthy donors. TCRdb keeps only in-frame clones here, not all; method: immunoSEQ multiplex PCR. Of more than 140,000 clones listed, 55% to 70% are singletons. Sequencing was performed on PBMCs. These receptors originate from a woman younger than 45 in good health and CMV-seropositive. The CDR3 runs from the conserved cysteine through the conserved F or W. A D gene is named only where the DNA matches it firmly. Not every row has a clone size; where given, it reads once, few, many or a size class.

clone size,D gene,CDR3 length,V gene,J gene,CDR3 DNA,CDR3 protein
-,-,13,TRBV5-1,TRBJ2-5,TGCGCCAGCAGCTTGGGGTTACTGGAGACCCAGTACTTC,CASSLGLLETQYF
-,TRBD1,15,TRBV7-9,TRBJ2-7,TGTGCCAGCAGCATAATTACGGGACAGCTCTACGAGCAGTACTTC,CASSIITGQLYEQYF
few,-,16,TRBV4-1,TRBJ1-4,TGCGCCAGCAGCCAAGAAAGAAGGGGCTTAGGCGAAAAACTGTTTTTT,CASSQERRGLGEKLFF
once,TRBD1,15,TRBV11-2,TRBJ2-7,TGTGCCAGCAGCTTATCCGGCAGGGGGTTCGACGAGCAGTACTTC,CASSLSGRGFDEQYF
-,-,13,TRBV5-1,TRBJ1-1,TGCGCCAGCAGCTTGGCAGGGGTAGCTGAAGCTTTCTTT,CASSLAGVAEAFF
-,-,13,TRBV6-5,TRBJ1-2,TGTGCCAGCAGTTTGACAGGTCAACGGGGCTACACCTTC,CASSLTGQRGYTF
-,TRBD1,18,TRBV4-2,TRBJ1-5,TGTGCCAGCAGCCAAGGTCGGACAGGGGCCCTCCTAAATCAGCCCCAGCATTTT,CASSQGRTGALLNQPQHF
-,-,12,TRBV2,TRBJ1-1,TGTGCCAGCAAACCCGGGGGCACTGAAGCTTTCTTT,CASKPGGTEAFF
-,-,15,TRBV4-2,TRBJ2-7,TGTGCCAGCAGCCAAGTAGGTCAGAGCGCCTACGAGCAGTACTTC,CASSQVGQSAYEQYF
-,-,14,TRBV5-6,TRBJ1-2,TGTGCCAGCAGCTTGGCCGGACAGATTGGTGGCTACACCTTC,CASSLAGQIGGYTF
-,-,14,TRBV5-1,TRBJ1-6,TGCGCCAGCAGCCGTCGGGATTTAAATTCACCCCTCCACTTT,CASSRRDLNSPLHF
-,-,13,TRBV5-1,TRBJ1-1,TGCGCCAGCAGCTACCGGGGGAACACTGAAGCTTTCTTT,CASSYRGNTEAFF
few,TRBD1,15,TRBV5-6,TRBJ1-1,TGTGCCAGCAGCTTGGTTAGGGACAGGGTCGCTGAAGCTTTCTTT,CASSLVRDRVAEAFF
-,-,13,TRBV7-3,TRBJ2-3,TGTGCCAGCAGCTCGGGAGCCCGGGATACGCAGTATTTT,CASSSGARDTQYF
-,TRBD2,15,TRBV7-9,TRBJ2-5,TGTGCCAGCAGCCTGAGGACTAGTCGGATAGAGACCCAGTACTTC,CASSLRTSRIETQYF
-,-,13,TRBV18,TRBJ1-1,TGTGCCAGCCAAAAAGGGGGGAACACTGAAGCTTTCTTT,CASQKGGNTEAFF
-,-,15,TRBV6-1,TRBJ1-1,TGTGCCAGCAGTGGAGGGAGGGTGGTGAACACTGAAGCTTTCTTT,CASSGGRVVNTEAFF
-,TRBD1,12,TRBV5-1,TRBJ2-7,TGCGCCAGCACCGGACAGGGATACGAGCAGTACTTC,CASTGQGYEQYF
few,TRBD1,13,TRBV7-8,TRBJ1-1,TGTGCCAGCAGCTCCCGGACAGGGCCAGAAGCTTTCTTT,CASSSRTGPEAFF
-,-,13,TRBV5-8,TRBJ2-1,TGTGCCAGCAGGCCTCCGGCCCGAGCGGAGCAGTTCTTC,CASRPPARAEQFF
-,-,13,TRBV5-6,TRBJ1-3,TGTGCCAGCAGCTTGTTATCTGGAAACACCATATATTTT,CASSLLSGNTIYF
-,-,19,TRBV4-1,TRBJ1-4,TGCGCCAGCAGCCAAATCCCCGTACAGGCCAAGATACTTAATGAAAAACTGTTTTTT,CASSQIPVQAKILNEKLFF
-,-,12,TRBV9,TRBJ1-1,TGTGCCAGCAGCTTCAGGGGTTCTGAAGCTTTCTTT,CASSFRGSEAFF
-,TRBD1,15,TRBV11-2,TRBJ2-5,TGTGCCAGCAGCTTAGGGACAGGGGGATCAGAGACCCAGTACTTC,CASSLGTGGSETQYF
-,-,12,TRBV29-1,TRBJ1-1,TGCAGCGTCACCAGTTGGACAGCCGAAGCTTTCTTT,CSVTSWTAEAFF
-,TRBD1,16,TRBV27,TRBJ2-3,TGTGCCAGCAGTTCCTGGGACAGGGAAGGGGCAGATACGCAGTATTTT,CASSSWDREGADTQYF
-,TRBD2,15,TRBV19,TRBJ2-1,TGTGCCAGTAGTATAGCGGGAGGACGTTACAATGAGCAGTTCTTC,CASSIAGGRYNEQFF
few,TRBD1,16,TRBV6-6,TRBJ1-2,TGTGCCAGCAGTTACTCCTTAGGGACAGGGAACTATGGCTACACCTTC,CASSYSLGTGNYGYTF
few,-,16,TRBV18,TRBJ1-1,TGTGCCAGCTCACCGAACCAAGGGGGAGCGTCCACTGAAGCTTTCTTT,CASSPNQGGASTEAFF
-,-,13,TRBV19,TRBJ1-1,TGTGCCAGTACGGGACAACTGAACACTGAAGCTTTCTTT,CASTGQLNTEAFF
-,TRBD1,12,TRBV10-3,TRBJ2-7,TGTGCCACCCAGGGGGATCACTACGAGCAGTACTTC,CATQGDHYEQYF
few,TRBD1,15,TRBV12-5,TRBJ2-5,TGTGCTAGTGGTTTAGGGACAGGCCTCAAGGAGACCCAGTACTTC,CASGLGTGLKETQYF
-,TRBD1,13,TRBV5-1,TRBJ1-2,TGCGCCAGCAGCGCGGGACAGGGGCCCGGCTACACCTTC,CASSAGQGPGYTF
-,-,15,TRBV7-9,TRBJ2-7,TGTGCCAGCAGCTTTTTTTGGGACAATTCCTACGAGCAGTACTTC,CASSFFWDNSYEQYF
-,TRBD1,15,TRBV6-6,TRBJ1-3,TGTGCCAGCAGTTACCCCGGGACAGCGAGAAACACCATATATTTT,CASSYPGTARNTIYF
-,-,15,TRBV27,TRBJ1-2,TGTGCCAGCAGTCCCCGGGGGGGGAACGGCTATGGCTACACCTTC,CASSPRGGNGYGYTF
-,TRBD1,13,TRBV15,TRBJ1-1,TGTGCCACCGGCCCAGGGGGGAACACTGAAGCTTTCTTT,CATGPGGNTEAFF
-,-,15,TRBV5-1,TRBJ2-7,TGCGCCAGCAGCGACCGGGACGGGGGACGGGCCGAGCAGTACTTC,CASSDRDGGRAEQYF
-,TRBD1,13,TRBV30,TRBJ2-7,TGTGCCTGGAGAGGGACAGGGAGCTACGAGCAGTACTTC,CAWRGTGSYEQYF
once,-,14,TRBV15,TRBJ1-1,TGTGCCACCAGCCGGTGGAGAGTCCACACTGAAGCTTTCTTT,CATSRWRVHTEAFF
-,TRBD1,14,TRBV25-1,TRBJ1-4,TGTGCCAGCGGCCCGACAGGGGCTATTGAAAAACTGTTTTTT,CASGPTGAIEKLFF
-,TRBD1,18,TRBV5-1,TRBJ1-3,TGCGCCAGCAGCTTGGCTGGGGTTCAGGGGGTCGGAGGAAACACCATATATTTT,CASSLAGVQGVGGNTIYF
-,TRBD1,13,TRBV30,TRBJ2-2,TGTGCCTGGAGGGACAGGGGAACCGGGGAGCTGTTTTTT,CAWRDRGTGELFF
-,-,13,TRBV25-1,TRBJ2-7,TGTGCCAGCAGTGAGCCCCAGGGTAGGCGGCAGTACTTC,CASSEPQGRRQYF
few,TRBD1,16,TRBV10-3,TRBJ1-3,TGTGCCATCAGGGGCAGGGACAGTGGGTCTGGAAACACCATATATTTT,CAIRGRDSGSGNTIYF
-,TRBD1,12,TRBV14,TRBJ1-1,TGTGCCAGCAGCCTTACAGGGGTTGAAGCTTTCTTT,CASSLTGVEAFF
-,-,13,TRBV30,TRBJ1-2,TGTGCCTGCCAAAGGCCCCCTCTCAGGGGCTACACCTTC,CACQRPPLRGYTF
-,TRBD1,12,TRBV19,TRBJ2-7,TGTGCCAGCCGGGACAGCGCGTACGAGCAGTACTTC,CASRDSAYEQYF